Listed below are T cell receptor beta chains from one sample, sequenced in a study of blood T cell repertoires in COVID-19. Data came from immunoSEQ multiplex PCR; TCRdb stores just in-frame clones and leaves some out. In the table there are fewer than 400,000 clones, more than 85% of which are singletons. The sequenced sample was peripheral blood. All receptors derive from a human donor in a cohort sampled during active COVID-19. Each CDR3 is given with its conserved first and last residue. The D gene is left open where the match is weak. Where a row states a size, it is once, few, many or the class of an expanded clone; other rows omit it.

D gene: TRBD1; clone size: NA; V gene: TRBV19; J gene: TRBJ1-2; CDR3 DNA: TGTGCCAGTAGCGATGACAGGGGCTATGGCTACACCTTC; CDR3 protein: CASSDDRGYGYTF
D gene: TRBD1; clone size: NA; V gene: TRBV11-2; J gene: TRBJ1-1; CDR3 DNA: TGTGCCAGCGTGGACCGGGACAGGTTGAACACTGAAGCTTTCTTT; CDR3 protein: CASVDRDRLNTEAFF
D gene: TRBD1; clone size: NA; V gene: TRBV7-3; J gene: TRBJ2-5; CDR3 DNA: TGTGCCAGCAGCCCAACAGGGGGCGGAGGAGAGACCCAGTACTTC; CDR3 protein: CASSPTGGGGETQYF
D gene: NA; clone size: NA; V gene: TRBV5-4; J gene: TRBJ2-2; CDR3 DNA: TGTGCCAGCACCTACCGAGTGGCTAGCGCGAACACCGGGGAGCTGTTTTTT; CDR3 protein: CASTYRVASANTGELFF
D gene: TRBD1; clone size: NA; V gene: TRBV19; J gene: TRBJ1-5; CDR3 DNA: TGTGCCAGTAGTATAACGGGCCAGGGGGCGACTCAGCCCCAGCATTTT; CDR3 protein: CASSITGQGATQPQHF
D gene: TRBD1; clone size: NA; V gene: TRBV6-5; J gene: TRBJ2-1; CDR3 DNA: TGTGCCAGCAGTTTTAACAGGGGGTGGATCTTC; CDR3 protein: CASSFNRGWIF
D gene: NA; clone size: NA; V gene: TRBV12-3/TRBV12-4; J gene: TRBJ2-1; CDR3 DNA: TGTGCCAGCAGTTTGAACTACATCAATGAGCAGTTCTTC; CDR3 protein: CASSLNYINEQFF
D gene: TRBD2; clone size: NA; V gene: TRBV11-2; J gene: TRBJ2-3; CDR3 DNA: TGTGCCAGCAGCATAGCGGGAGGACTGACTAGCACAGATACGCAGTATTTT; CDR3 protein: CASSIAGGLTSTDTQYF
D gene: TRBD1; clone size: NA; V gene: TRBV19; J gene: TRBJ2-7; CDR3 DNA: TGTGCCAGTAGCCCCAGGGGGCAGGGAAACTACGAGCAGTACTTC; CDR3 protein: CASSPRGQGNYEQYF
D gene: TRBD1; clone size: NA; V gene: TRBV10-2; J gene: TRBJ2-2; CDR3 DNA: TGCGCCACAAAACTGGACAGGGTATCCGGGGAGCTGTTTTTT; CDR3 protein: CATKLDRVSGELFF
D gene: NA; clone size: NA; V gene: TRBV5-1; J gene: TRBJ1-1; CDR3 DNA: TGCGCCAGCAGCTTGGAGGGGACAAAAAACACTGAAGCTTTCTTT; CDR3 protein: CASSLEGTKNTEAFF
D gene: NA; clone size: NA; V gene: TRBV25-1; J gene: TRBJ2-5; CDR3 DNA: TGTGCCAGCAGTGCTATTTCACCCAGGGAGACCCAGTACTTC; CDR3 protein: CASSAISPRETQYF
D gene: NA; clone size: NA; V gene: TRBV19; J gene: TRBJ2-1; CDR3 DNA: TGTGCCAGTAGTTTATCGGGTACACGGGGCAATGAGCAGTTCTTC; CDR3 protein: CASSLSGTRGNEQFF
D gene: NA; clone size: NA; V gene: TRBV9; J gene: TRBJ2-3; CDR3 DNA: TGTGCCAGCAGCGTAGAAGCTAGCACAGATACGCAGTATTTT; CDR3 protein: CASSVEASTDTQYF
D gene: NA; clone size: NA; V gene: TRBV28; J gene: TRBJ1-4; CDR3 DNA: TGTGCCAGCAGTCCCCCAGGGACAACTAATGAAAAACTGTTTTTT; CDR3 protein: CASSPPGTTNEKLFF
D gene: NA; clone size: few; V gene: TRBV3-1/TRBV3-2; J gene: TRBJ1-2; CDR3 DNA: TGTGCCAGCAGCCAAGGCCCTGCTGTGGGGGCCCTTACTCACTATGGCTACACCTTC; CDR3 protein: CASSQGPAVGALTHYGYTF
D gene: TRBD2; clone size: NA; V gene: TRBV2; J gene: TRBJ2-2; CDR3 DNA: TGTGCCAGCAGTCCAACCAGCCCGGGACTACGGTCCGGGGAGCTGTTTTTT; CDR3 protein: CASSPTSPGLRSGELFF
D gene: TRBD1; clone size: once; V gene: TRBV28; J gene: TRBJ2-5; CDR3 DNA: TGTGCCAGCAGTTTAAGCCAGGGGGCAGAGACCCAGTACTTC; CDR3 protein: CASSLSQGAETQYF
D gene: NA; clone size: NA; V gene: TRBV5-5; J gene: TRBJ1-2; CDR3 DNA: TGTGCCAGCAGCCCACAACAGGGAAGCAACTATGGCTACACCTTC; CDR3 protein: CASSPQQGSNYGYTF
D gene: TRBD2; clone size: NA; V gene: TRBV3-1/TRBV3-2; J gene: TRBJ2-5; CDR3 DNA: TGTGCCAGCAGCCCCTTCCCCAGACTAGCGGGAGTTATAAAGACCCAGTACTTC; CDR3 protein: CASSPFPRLAGVIKTQYF
D gene: TRBD2; clone size: NA; V gene: TRBV7-8; J gene: TRBJ2-1; CDR3 DNA: TGTGCCAGCAGCTTAGGGACTAGCGATGAGCAGTTCTTC; CDR3 protein: CASSLGTSDEQFF
D gene: NA; clone size: NA; V gene: TRBV12-3/TRBV12-4; J gene: TRBJ2-5; CDR3 DNA: TGTGCCAGCAGCCGGACCAGGGGGACCCAGTACTTC; CDR3 protein: CASSRTRGTQYF
D gene: NA; clone size: NA; V gene: TRBV7-8; J gene: TRBJ1-2; CDR3 DNA: TGTGCCAGCAGCTCAAACAGGGCTATTGGATATGGCTACACCTTC; CDR3 protein: CASSSNRAIGYGYTF
D gene: TRBD1; clone size: NA; V gene: TRBV7-2; J gene: TRBJ1-2; CDR3 DNA: TGTGCCAGCAGCACACAGGGGGCGCGAAGTAACTATGGCTACACCTTC; CDR3 protein: CASSTQGARSNYGYTF
D gene: NA; clone size: NA; V gene: TRBV5-1; J gene: TRBJ1-2; CDR3 DNA: TGCGCCAGCAGGGAAACAGGGAACCCCTATGGCTACACCTTC; CDR3 protein: CASRETGNPYGYTF
D gene: NA; clone size: NA; V gene: TRBV2; J gene: TRBJ1-2; CDR3 DNA: TGTGCCAGCAGTGAAGCCAAAACTTCCGGGGGGCAGAGGGGCTACACCTTC; CDR3 protein: CASSEAKTSGGQRGYTF